This T cell receptor (beta chain) is from a study of T cells in Graves' hyperthyroidism and ophthalmopathy (dated 2019 in TCRdb). Turning to the overall study: Peripheral blood samples were taken at initial diagnosis, before any treatment was given. TCR V-J signatures able to tell the groups apart were searched for in a discovery cohort of 100 patients, of whom around 43 had Graves' ophthalmopathy and 55 to 60 had stable Graves' hyperthyroidism. An independent validation cohort of some 18 hyperthyroidism patients and 17 patients who later progressed to ophthalmopathy tested prospective prediction of ophthalmopathy. The 100 discovery patients were divided at random into training and test sets in a 7:3 ratio. The study also compared thyroid tissue and blood T-cell repertoires from five or six Graves' hyperthyroidism patients. Following sampling, methimazole starting at 30 mg daily was given to hyperthyroidism patients, and high-dose intravenous methylprednisolone was given to ophthalmopathy patients. TCR Vbeta CDR3 sequencing of approximately 140 peripheral blood samples (43 ophthalmopathy, about 80 hyperthyroidism and approximately 17 progressor patients) is reported in the paper. General study outcomes and caveats: Sample size was not statistically predetermined, and investigators were not blinded to group allocation. In validation, progression to ophthalmopathy was predicted by the model with roughly 71% sensitivity and under 85% specificity, a median of about 6.4 months before onset. Most expanded thyroid clonotypes (frequency above 0.001) were also detected in blood, a finding suggesting that blood repertoires may reflect thyroid immune responses. Ophthalmopathy was separated from stable hyperthyroidism by a 13 V-J signature model, with around 88% sensitivity and roughly 81% specificity obtained in cross-validation and 80%/75% obtained in testing.

The TCR beta CDR3 regions were amplified from RNA transcripts. The first round of RT-PCR for the TCR CDR3 was performed with the HTBI primer set and the Qiagen OneStep RT-PCR kit. A second multiplex PCR round built the libraries, followed by size selection and purification. Paired-end sequencing of the libraries was performed with 100 bp reads on an Illumina HiSeq2000. From the authors' description of their analysis: SOAPnuke was used to process the raw data, throwing out any read that contained adapters or uncalled bases, had a mean Phred below 15, or lacked an exact constant-primer or identifier match. High-quality paired reads were merged using COPE v1.2.5, and each unique nucleotide sequence was defined as a clonotype. MiTCR v1.1 was used to align the clonotypes against IMGT TRBV, TRBD and TRBJ reference segments. Analysis was restricted to V-J combinations with a frequency above 0.0001, which covered about 99% of repertoires. A TCS score was defined as the ratio between F50 (clonal expansion) and ExV (chaos), using BLOSUM62-based TCRdist between CDR3 peptides within each V-J. Welch's t-statistics and random forest reduced fewer than 550 V-J features to 10 to 15, which were used in a naive Bayes classifier (R e1071). TCRdb reprocessed the public reads (quality trimming at Q25 with fastp, clone calling with MiXCR) and kept in-frame beta chains. Each CDR3 protein appears once, grouped with its most common genes and DNA. The V and J calls follow TCRdb's processing rather than the paper's. The sample data list around 490,000 distinct CDR3 sequences, and nearly 20% of these were observed just once. Together, the top ten hold about 50% of the sample.

Including cysteine and phenylalanine, the CDR3 has 14 amino acids. Only the CDR3 portion is preserved as DNA: 42 bases, with reading frame beginning at the first base. Between the V and J ends, shortened by 0 bases and 8 bases respectively, the junction contains 11 bases. CDR1 and CDR2 (LGHNA, YSLEER) derive from the germline V gene. Moderately to severely active disease, a Clinical Activity Score of at least 3, a NOSPECS grade of at least 4, and a duration under 3 months were present in ophthalmopathy patients. Exclusion was applied to patients with uncontrolled infections, other autoimmune diseases, pregnancy or lactation. Diagnoses relied on clinical symptoms, serum thyroxine and TRAb, thyroid ultrasound and orbital computed tomography. Ficoll-Paque density gradient centrifugation was used to isolate PBMCs from 8 to 10 ml of fresh peripheral blood. Total RNA was extracted using Trizol reagent, and RNA quality was assessed on an Agilent 2100 Bioanalyzer.

On this clonotype itself: The antigen it binds to is not known. No qualities accompany the bases; no much larger clone lies one base away.

The TCR originated in a man in his forties with Graves' ophthalmopathy. The sequencing sample was made of blood. Here the chain combines TRBV4-3 and TRBJ2-1; the D region is possibly TRBD1 or TRBD2, each matching across 5 bases. In nucleotides, the sequence is TGCGCCAGCAGCCAAGATCTTATGGGGGATGAGCAGTTCTTC. It codes for CASSQDLMGDEQFF.